This T cell receptor beta chain stems from a study of regulatory T cells in long-lasting Graves disease. Study-wide findings and caveats: Whereas new patients shared 1,000 or so public clonotypes, persistent patients shared more, at about 2,700.

Sequencing libraries for TCR beta were prepared with iRepertoire HTBI primers and Arm-PCR of CDR3 regions. One entry per CDR3 protein results from TCRdb running MiXCR on the multiplex PCR reads. The profile shows about 400,000 distinct CDR3 sequences, around 15% of them singletons. Described time point: newly diagnosed GD, antithyroid drugs for less than 3 months. The TCR library used RNA extracted from PBMCs. One endocrinology department in Xi'an, China, was where patients came from. Notes on this clonotype: Antigen: not known.

The CDR3 is made up of 15 amino acids. The trim removed 3 bases at V and 1 base at J, leaving 4 bases unmatched. The germline gives CDR1 PRHDT, CDR2 FYEKMQ (reference sequence). V usage is TRBV13 and J usage is TRBJ2-7; 9 bases are a match to TRBD1. The receptor's source is a female donor with Graves disease. This specimen consisted of peripheral blood mononuclear cells (PBMCs), obtained at new diagnosis, from a patient treated with antithyroid drugs. The CDR3 DNA is TGTGCCAGCAGCTTCACCGGGACAGGGTCCTACGAGCAGTACTTC. Translating gives CASSFTGTGSYEQYF.